This passage covers 15 T cell receptor beta chains from one sample sequenced in a study of regulatory T cells in long-lasting Graves disease. Building the TCR beta libraries relied on iRepertoire HTBI primers, and CDR3 regions underwent Arm-PCR. TCRdb re-analysed the multiplex PCR reads in MiXCR, keeping a single row per CDR3 protein. There are fewer than 450,000 distinct CDR3 sequences in the sample; about a quarter occur only once, and 26% lies in the top ten. The time point denotes: persistent/refractory GD, antithyroid drugs over 5 years with positive TRAb. RNA extracted from PBMCs served as the sequencing template. Specimen: peripheral blood mononuclear cells (PBMCs), collected when the disease was refractory, from a patient treated with antithyroid drugs. The receptor set was obtained from a female donor with Graves disease.

V usage is TRBV3-1 and J usage is TRBJ2-7, with D perhaps matching TRBD2 (5 bases). This CDR3 has 15 residues. The V gene lost 1 base and the J gene lost 2 bases, with 12 bases spanning the gap. The germline V gene encodes CDR1 LGHDT and CDR2 YNNKEL (reference sequence). CDR3 bases: TGTGCCAGCAGCCAAGCGGCTAGCACGGCCTACGAGCAGTACTTC. Translating it yields CASSQAASTAYEQYF.

In the case of this clonotype: With a much larger clone just one base away, this may be a read error. The chain recombines TRBV9 with TRBJ1-4; TRBD1 agrees at 10 bases. The V segment lost 4 bases and the J segment 10 bases; nucleotides outside the gene matches: 7. Germline V gene data show CDR1 as SGDLS and CDR2 as YYNGEE. The CDR3 has 14 amino acids. The CDR3 DNA sequence: TGTGCCAGCAGCACCGGGACAGGGGAGGGAAAACTGTTTTTT. Its protein is CASSTGTGEGKLFF.

This rearrangement joins TRBV7-6 to TRBJ2-2; the D is unclear. V lost 1 base and J 4 bases, leaving 19 bases between the germline ends. Germline V lookup: CDR1 SGHVS, CDR2 FNYEAQ. The CDR3 has 18 amino acids. CDR3 DNA sequence: TGTGCCAGCAGCTTAGTGGGCAGTGGCCATCTCTCCACCGGGGAGCTGTTTTTT. Amino acid sequence: CASSLVGSGHLSTGELFF.

Of note for this clonotype: A read error may produce the germline difference seen at one junction end. J is TRBJ2-7 and V is TRBV30; D is unclear. This CDR3 is 9 amino acids long. Germline V gene lookup returns CDR1 GTSNPN and CDR2 SVGIG (reference sequence). The CDR3 sequence: CAWSKGTPF. In nucleotides, the CDR3 is TGTGCCTGGAGTAAGGGTACCCCCTTC.

This clonotype was found a few times. This chain uses TRBV25-1 with TRBJ2-7; 11 nucleotides align to TRBD2. The CDR3 is made up of 17 amino acids. From germline, CDR1 is MGHDK and CDR2 SYGVNS. V gave up 3 bases and J gave up 0 bases; unmatched junction bases: 7. DNA of the CDR3: TGTGCCAGCAGTGACCCCCGGACTAGCGGGTCCTCCTACGAGCAGTACTTC. Its protein product is CASSDPRTSGSSYEQYF.

The table lists this clonotype with a few counts. The chain recombines TRBV20-1 with TRBJ2-4, with 14 bases lining up with TRBD2. This CDR3 comprises 17 residues. Unmatched junction bases numbered 6, after V lost 5 bases and J lost 0 bases. Germline CDR1 DFQATT, CDR2 SNEGSKA (reference sequence). The CDR3 protein is CSAGLAGGGVAKNIQYF. The CDR3 DNA sequence: TGCAGTGCTGGACTAGCGGGAGGAGGGGTAGCCAAAAACATTCAGTACTTC.

This clonotype was seen a few times. The CDR3 here is CASSPSPPGRLEAFF. CDR3 DNA: TGTGCCAGCAGCCCTTCACCCCCAGGAAGACTTGAAGCTTTCTTT. The chain combines TRBV7-9 with TRBJ1-1; no clear D. V was pared by 5 bases and J by 7 bases, with 20 bases between. The germline gives CDR1 SEHNR, CDR2 FQNEAQ (reference sequence). This CDR3 region has 15 residues.

This clonotype was observed many times. This sequence joins TRBV30 and TRBJ1-4; D is possibly TRBD1 (5 bases). This CDR3 has 14 residues. Germline CDR1 is GTSNPN and CDR2 is SVGIG (reference sequence). Trimming removed 0 bases at V and 6 bases at J, with 11 bases between. The CDR3 spells CAWSVTVPDEKLFF. CDR3 DNA sequence: TGTGCCTGGAGTGTGACAGTCCCGGATGAAAAACTGTTTTTT.

This clonotype has more than one count but fewer than ten. This chain uses TRBV29-1 with TRBJ1-1; maybe TRBD1 (6 bases). The germline V and J ends were trimmed by 4 bases and 6 bases, with 18 bases remaining between them. Germline CDR1 SQVTM, CDR2 ANQGSEA. CDR3 length: 14 amino acids. DNA of the CDR3: TGCAGCGTTGTTATAACAGGGTCCAGGGCTGAAGCTTTCTTT. Translation: CSVVITGSRAEAFF. The whole variable domain, remainder taken from reference TRBV29-1 and TRBJ1-1, is SAVISQKPSRDICQRGTSLTIQCQVDSQVTMMFWYRQQPGQSLTLIATANQGSEATYESGFVIDKFPISRPNLTFSTLTVSNMSPEDSSIYLCSVVITGSRAEAFFGQGTRLTVV.

This chain links TRBV5-5 with TRBJ1-6; D call uncertain. Deletions cut 0 bases from V and 7 bases from J, with 8 bases between. Germline V gene data show CDR1 as SGHKS and CDR2 as YYEKEE (reference sequence). This CDR3 is built from 14 residues. CDR3 residues: CASSLGHRNSPLHF. DNA of the CDR3: TGTGCCAGCAGCTTGGGACACAGAAATTCACCCCTCCACTTT.

The table lists this clonotype with a few counts. This sequence joins TRBV11-1 and TRBJ2-7; 9 positions match TRBD1. Germline CDR1 reads SGHAT; CDR2 reads FQDESV (reference sequence). This CDR3 is built from 14 residues. V trimming: 5 bases; J trimming: 3 bases; junction bases outside the gene matches: 5. CDR3 residues: CASSRQGDGYEQYF. DNA of the CDR3: TGTGCCAGCAGCCGACAGGGGGACGGCTACGAGCAGTACTTC.

This clonotype was detected only a few times. The chain links TRBV6-1 to TRBJ2-1; 7 bases are shared with TRBD1. Germline V CDR1 and CDR2: MNHNS, SASEGT. The CDR3 length is 16 residues. V dropped 6 bases and J dropped 0; count of bases not matched to a gene: 8. The CDR3 nucleotides read TGTGCCAGCAGGTCCTTAGGGGGCAGCTCCTACAATGAGCAGTTCTTC. The encoded protein is CASRSLGGSSYNEQFF.

V is TRBV12-3 or TRBV12-4 and J is TRBJ1-4, with 7 bases that match TRBD1. This CDR3 comprises 13 residues. The junction had 7 bases not matched to a gene; V was cut back by 4 bases and J by 11 bases. The CDR3 DNA follows: TGTGCCAGCAGTTCCGGGACAGTACAGAAACTGTTTTTT. Translation: CASSSGTVQKLFF.

The V gene is TRBV15, the J gene TRBJ1-5, with TRBD1 as a possible D gene (5 bases). Trimming pared 0 bases from V and 4 bases from J, leaving 13 bases between. The CDR3 is 16 residues long. In germline, CDR1 is LNHNV, CDR2 YYDKDF (reference sequence). CDR3 in amino acids: CATSRDGGARNQPQHF. The CDR3 region has the DNA TGTGCCACCAGCAGAGATGGTGGGGCGCGGAATCAGCCCCAGCATTTT.

At least ten counts were recorded for this clonotype. The chain couples TRBV3-1 to TRBJ2-5; no reliable D call. Germline V gene sequence: CDR1 LGHDT, CDR2 YNNKEL (reference sequence). The CDR3 length is 14 residues. V was clipped by 0 bases and J by 1 base, with 6 bases between them. The CDR3, as DNA: TGTGCCAGCAGCCAAGATTCTCCCCAAGAGACCCAGTACTTC. Amino acid sequence: CASSQDSPQETQYF.